One and the same sample provided the 22 T cell receptor beta chains below, sequenced in a study of identical twins. TCRdb processed the 5' RACE reads anew with MiXCR; each CDR3 protein has one entry. Of 600,000 to 850,000 distinct CDR3 sequences in the sample, 15% to 20% were seen once. This same sample was also taken into another study, of T cells expressing NK-cell markers.

Sequencing input: PBMCs. The receptor set was obtained from a woman aged 18-29 years in good health.

The chain recombines TRBV5-1 with TRBJ1-1; TRBD1 matches at 7 bases. CDR1 and CDR2 (germline): SGHRS, YFSETQ. The junction had 6 bases not matched to a gene; V was cut back by 0 bases and J by 1 base. The CDR3 contains 16 residues. CDR3 in DNA: TGCGCCAGCAGCTTGGCGACAGGGTCTAGGAACACTGAAGCTTTCTTT. Translating gives CASSLATGSRNTEAFF.

CDR3 protein: CAISESLRSSSYEQYF. CDR3 nucleotides: TGTGCCATCAGTGAGTCGTTGAGGTCTTCATCCTACGAGCAGTACTTC. The chain joins TRBV10-3 to TRBJ2-7; no definite D call. Germline V lookup: CDR1 ENHRY, CDR2 SYGVKD. V was cut by 0 bases and J by 1 base, with 13 bases left in between. This CDR3 is built from 16 residues.

The chain uses TRBV29-1 and TRBJ2-7, with TRBD1 matching 8 bases. With 5 bases clipped from V and 7 bases from J, the junction kept 13 bases outside the gene matches. The CDR3 extends over 14 amino acids. Germline assignment: CDR1 SQVTM and CDR2 ANQGSEA. The CDR3 spells CSVNGPGTGPEQYF. The CDR3 DNA reads TGCAGCGTTAATGGTCCCGGGACAGGACCAGAGCAGTACTTC.

The chain recombines TRBV5-1 with TRBJ2-5, with 11 bases that match TRBD2. The CDR3 is made up of 13 amino acids. Germline V gene lookup returns CDR1 SGHRS and CDR2 YFSETQ. The ends lost 4 bases at V and 5 bases at J; junction bases unmatched: 1. CDR3 in DNA: TGCGCCAGCAGCGCTAGCGGGGGGGAGACCCAGTACTTC. Translation: CASSASGGETQYF.

This clonotype was seen more than once but under ten times. The chain links TRBV5-1 to TRBJ2-1, with TRBD1 identical over 9 bases. After removal of 0 bases from V and 6 bases from J, the junction contained 7 bases not matched to a gene. This CDR3 is 16 amino acids long. The germline gives CDR1 SGHRS, CDR2 YFSETQ. The CDR3 coding sequence is TGCGCCAGCAGCTTGGATGGGGACAGGGCTTTCAATGAGCAGTTCTTC. Translation gives CASSLDGDRAFNEQFF.

This clonotype was seen at least ten times. The V and J genes are TRBV7-2 and TRBJ2-1; D uncertain. CDR1 SGHTA and CDR2 FQGNSA come from the germline V gene. Trimming stripped 1 base from V and 0 bases from J, with 7 bases between. There are 15 residues in the CDR3. CDR3 bases: TGTGCCAGCAGCTTAGAGGGATTCTCCTACAATGAGCAGTTCTTC. Residues: CASSLEGFSYNEQFF.

The chain uses TRBV12-3 or TRBV12-4 and TRBJ1-1; D is possibly TRBD1 (5 bases). The V end was cut by 6 bases, the J end by 6 bases, with 14 bases between. CDR3 size: 13 residues. The CDR3 reads CASRSGPLPEAFF. The CDR3 DNA reads TGTGCCAGCAGATCAGGGCCCCTTCCTGAAGCTTTCTTT.

This clonotype was counted a few times. V is TRBV29-1 and J is TRBJ1-1; no reliable D call. V shed 3 bases and J shed 7 bases, with 12 bases lying between them. The CDR3 has 12 amino acids. CDR1 is SQVTM and CDR2 is ANQGSEA in the germline V gene. The CDR3 region has the DNA TGCAGCGTTGACAGCGGGGATGTTGAAGCTTTCTTT. It encodes CSVDSGDVEAFF.

This clonotype has more than one count but fewer than ten. The rearrangement joins TRBV12-3 or TRBV12-4 to TRBJ2-1; no clear D gene. V was trimmed by 3 bases and J by 9 bases, leaving 15 bases between them. This CDR3 comprises 14 residues. CDR3 bases: TGTGCCAGCAGTTTTACGGCTACGGGTGGTGAGCAGTTCTTC. Its translation: CASSFTATGGEQFF.

The rearrangement links TRBV5-1 to TRBJ1-4; 7 nucleotides align to TRBD1. J was trimmed by 5 bases and V by 4 bases; bases with no gene match: 5. The CDR3 extends over 14 amino acids. Per germline, CDR1 SGHRS and CDR2 YFSETQ. Here the CDR3 reads CASSTGEPNEKLFF. The CDR3 coding sequence is TGCGCCAGCAGCACAGGGGAGCCCAATGAAAAACTGTTTTTT.

The genes are TRBV5-5 and TRBJ2-5, with 10 bases aligning to TRBD1. Germline V gene sequence: CDR1 SGHKS, CDR2 YYEKEE (reference sequence). The CDR3 contains 14 residues. Trimming removed 7 bases from V and 5 bases from J; junction bases left unmatched: 8. In DNA, the CDR3 is TGTGCCAGCGCCCGACAGGGGGCTTGGGAGACCCAGTACTTC. This codes for CASARQGAWETQYF. The whole variable domain, remainder taken from reference TRBV5-5 and TRBJ2-5, is DAGVTQSPTHLIKTRGQQVTLRCSPISGHKSVSWYQQVLGQGPQFIFQYYEKEERGRGNFPDRFSARQFPNYSSELNVNALLLGDSALYLCASARQGAWETQYFGPGTRLLVL.

This clonotype appeared a few times. The CDR3 region is CSALQRGETQYF. CDR3 DNA: TGCAGTGCACTTCAACGTGGAGAGACCCAGTACTTC. The rearrangement uses TRBV20-1 and TRBJ2-5; D uncertain. The V gene's germline CDR1 is DFQATT and CDR2 SNEGSKA (reference sequence). V was pared by 6 bases and J by 4 bases, with 12 bases between. This CDR3 has 12 residues.

V usage is TRBV7-8 and J usage is TRBJ2-2; D uncertain. Trimming shortened V by 4 bases and J by 6 bases, and 18 bases separated the two germline ends. Germline loops: CDR1 SGHVS, CDR2 FQNEAQ. The CDR3 is made up of 16 amino acids. CDR3 coding DNA: TGTGCCAGCAGCTCCAAAACCCGAGTAGTTTCCGGGGAGCTGTTTTTT. Amino acid sequence: CASSSKTRVVSGELFF.

J is TRBJ1-2 and V is TRBV12-3 or TRBV12-4, with TRBD1 identical over 8 bases. V gave up 3 bases and J gave up 5 bases; unmatched junction bases: 8. This CDR3 is 15 amino acids long. The CDR3 DNA follows: TGTGCCAGCAGTTTCTCAGGGGGCGCGGGTTATGGCTACACCTTC. As protein: CASSFSGGAGYGYTF.

The chain joins TRBV5-6 to TRBJ2-2; 12 nucleotides agree with TRBD2. The CDR3 consists of 16 residues. Losses at the gene ends were 3 bases for V and 6 bases for J; bases not matched to a gene: 6. CDR1 is SGHDT, CDR2 YYEEEE, per germline. The CDR3 nucleotides read TGTGCCAGCAGCTCAACCCTAGCGGGGGGGCCCGGGGAGCTGTTTTTT. Translated: CASSSTLAGGPGELFF.

This clonotype was found many times. The chain combines TRBV5-1 with TRBJ2-7; weak D call: TRBD1 (6 bases). The CDR3 loop spans 13 amino acids. Trimming pared 1 base from V and 3 bases from J, leaving 8 bases between. Germline V gene lookup returns CDR1 SGHRS and CDR2 YFSETQ. The CDR3, as DNA: TGCGCCAGCAGCTTGACAGGGTACTACGAGCAGTACTTC. Protein product: CASSLTGYYEQYF.

The chain recombines TRBV5-1 with TRBJ1-1; 10 bases line up with TRBD1. Germline trimming cut 4 bases from V and 7 bases from J; bases unmatched to any gene: 7. The germline CDR1 and CDR2 sequences are SGHRS and YFSETQ. The CDR3 length is 14 residues. The CDR3 DNA reads as TGCGCCAGCAGCGTCCGGGACAGGGGCGGTGAAGCTTTCTTT. It yields the protein CASSVRDRGGEAFF.

V usage is TRBV9 and J usage is TRBJ2-7; either TRBD1 or TRBD2 may fit D (5 bases each). V was pared by 2 bases and J by 0 bases, with 9 bases between. The CDR3 sequence is 14 residues long. Germline V lookup: CDR1 SGDLS, CDR2 YYNGEE. The CDR3 DNA reads as TGTGCCAGCAGCGTGGGAGACAGCTCCTACGAGCAGTACTTC. Protein: CASSVGDSSYEQYF.

The rearrangement uses TRBV27 and TRBJ2-6; perhaps TRBD1 as D (5 bases). V lost 4 bases, J lost 2 bases, and 9 bases lay in between. The length of the CDR3 is 15 residues. Germline V gives CDR1 MNHEY, CDR2 SMNVEV (reference sequence). The CDR3, as DNA: TGTGCCAGCAGTTCGACAGCTACTGGGGCCAACGTCCTGACTTTC. This encodes CASSSTATGANVLTF.

The table lists this clonotype with many counts. The chain is built from TRBV29-1 and TRBJ2-1; 9 bases are a match to TRBD2. Germline V gene data show CDR1 as SQVTM and CDR2 as ANQGSEA. The CDR3 spans 13 residues. The V segment lost 4 bases and the J segment 6 bases; nucleotides outside the gene matches: 4. The CDR3 protein is CSVGAGGRNEQFF. CDR3 coding DNA: TGCAGCGTTGGTGCGGGGGGGCGCAATGAGCAGTTCTTC.

Here the CDR3 reads CASRQGGLGRNEQFF. The CDR3 DNA is TGTGCCAGCAGACAGGGGGGCCTCGGAAGGAATGAGCAGTTCTTC. The chain has TRBV6-1 and TRBJ2-1; 8 positions agree with TRBD1. J lost 7 bases, V lost 6 bases, and 11 bases had no gene match. Looked up from germline, CDR1 is MNHNS and CDR2 is SASEGT. The CDR3 covers 15 residues.

V gene TRBV12-3 or TRBV12-4 combines with J gene TRBJ2-7; 7 nucleotides align to TRBD2. V was pared by 7 bases and J by 3 bases, with 15 bases of the junction left unmatched. This CDR3 is built from 16 residues. CDR3 in DNA: TGTGCCAGCACCGTAATTTGGACGGGAGGAGTCTACGAGCAGTACTTC. It codes for CASTVIWTGGVYEQYF.